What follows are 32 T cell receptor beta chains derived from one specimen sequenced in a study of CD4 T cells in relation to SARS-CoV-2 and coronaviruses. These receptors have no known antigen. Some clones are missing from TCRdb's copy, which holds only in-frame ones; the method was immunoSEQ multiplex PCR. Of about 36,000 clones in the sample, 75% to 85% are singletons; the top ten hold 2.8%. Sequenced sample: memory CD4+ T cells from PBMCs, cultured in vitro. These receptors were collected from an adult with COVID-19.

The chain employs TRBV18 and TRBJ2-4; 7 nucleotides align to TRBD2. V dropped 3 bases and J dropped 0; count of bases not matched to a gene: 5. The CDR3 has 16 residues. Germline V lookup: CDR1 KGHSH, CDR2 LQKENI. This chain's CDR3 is CASSPASGIAKNIQYF. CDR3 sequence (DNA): TGTGCCAGCTCACCTGCTAGCGGAATAGCCAAAAACATTCAGTACTTC.

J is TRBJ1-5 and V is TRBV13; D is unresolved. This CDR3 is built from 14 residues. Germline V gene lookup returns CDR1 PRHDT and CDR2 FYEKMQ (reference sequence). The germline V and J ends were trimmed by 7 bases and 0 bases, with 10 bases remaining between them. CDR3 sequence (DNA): TGTGCCAGCATCACGACATTTAGCAATCAGCCCCAGCATTTT. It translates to CASITTFSNQPQHF.

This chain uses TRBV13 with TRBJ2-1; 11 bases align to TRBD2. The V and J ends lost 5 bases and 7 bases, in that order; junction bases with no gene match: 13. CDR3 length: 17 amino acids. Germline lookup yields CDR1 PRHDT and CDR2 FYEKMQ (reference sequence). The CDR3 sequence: CASSVETLAGGANEQFF. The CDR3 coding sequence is TGTGCCAGCAGCGTTGAAACTCTAGCGGGAGGAGCGAATGAGCAGTTCTTC.

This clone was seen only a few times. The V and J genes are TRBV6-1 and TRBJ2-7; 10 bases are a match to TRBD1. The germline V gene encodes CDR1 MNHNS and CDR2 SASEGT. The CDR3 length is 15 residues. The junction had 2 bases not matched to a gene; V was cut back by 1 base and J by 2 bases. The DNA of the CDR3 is TGTGCCAGCAGTGAAGAGGGGACAGGGGCCTACGAGCAGTACTTC. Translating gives CASSEEGTGAYEQYF.

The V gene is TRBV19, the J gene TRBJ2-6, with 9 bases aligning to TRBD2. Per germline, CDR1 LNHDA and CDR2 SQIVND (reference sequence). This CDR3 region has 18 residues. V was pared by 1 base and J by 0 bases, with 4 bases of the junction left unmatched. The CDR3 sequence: CASSIGVAGVSGANVLTF. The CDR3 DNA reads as TGTGCCAGTAGTATAGGGGTAGCGGGAGTCTCTGGGGCCAACGTCCTGACTTTC.

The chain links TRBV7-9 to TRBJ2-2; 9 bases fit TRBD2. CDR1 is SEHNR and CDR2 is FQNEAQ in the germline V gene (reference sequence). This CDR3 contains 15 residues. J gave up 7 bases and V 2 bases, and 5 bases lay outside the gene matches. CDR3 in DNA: TGTGCCAGCAGCTTATTAGCGGGAGTAGACGGGGAGCTGTTTTTT. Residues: CASSLLAGVDGELFF.

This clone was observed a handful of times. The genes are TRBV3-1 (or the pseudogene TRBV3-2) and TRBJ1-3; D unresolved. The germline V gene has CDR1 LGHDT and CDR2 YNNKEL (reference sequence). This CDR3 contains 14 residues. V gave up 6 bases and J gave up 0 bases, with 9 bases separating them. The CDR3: CASSAIDSGNTIYF. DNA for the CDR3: TGTGCCAGCAGTGCTATCGACTCTGGAAACACCATATATTTT.

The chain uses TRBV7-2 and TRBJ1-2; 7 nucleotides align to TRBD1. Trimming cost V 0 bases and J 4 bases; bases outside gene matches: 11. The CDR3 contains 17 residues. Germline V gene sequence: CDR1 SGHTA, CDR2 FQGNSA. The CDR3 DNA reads TGTGCCAGCAGCTTAGCCTCTCAAGGGGGCCGAGTCTATGGCTACACCTTC. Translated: CASSLASQGGRVYGYTF.

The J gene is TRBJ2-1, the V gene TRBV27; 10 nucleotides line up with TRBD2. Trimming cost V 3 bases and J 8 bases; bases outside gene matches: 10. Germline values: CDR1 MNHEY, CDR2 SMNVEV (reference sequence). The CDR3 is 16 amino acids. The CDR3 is CASSFLTSGKGHEQFF. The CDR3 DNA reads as TGTGCCAGCAGTTTCCTCACTAGCGGGAAAGGTCATGAGCAGTTCTTC.

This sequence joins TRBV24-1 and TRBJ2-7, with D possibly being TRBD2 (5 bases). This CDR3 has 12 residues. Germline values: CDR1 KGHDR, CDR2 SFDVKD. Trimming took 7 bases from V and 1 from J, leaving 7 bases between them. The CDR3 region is CATSGDSYEQYF. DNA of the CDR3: TGTGCCACCAGCGGGGATTCCTACGAGCAGTACTTC.

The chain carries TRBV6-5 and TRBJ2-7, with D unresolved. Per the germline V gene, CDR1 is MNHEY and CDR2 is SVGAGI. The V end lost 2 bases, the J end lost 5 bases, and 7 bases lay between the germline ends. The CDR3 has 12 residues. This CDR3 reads CASSYGFDEQYF. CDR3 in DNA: TGTGCCAGCAGTTACGGGTTCGACGAGCAGTACTTC.

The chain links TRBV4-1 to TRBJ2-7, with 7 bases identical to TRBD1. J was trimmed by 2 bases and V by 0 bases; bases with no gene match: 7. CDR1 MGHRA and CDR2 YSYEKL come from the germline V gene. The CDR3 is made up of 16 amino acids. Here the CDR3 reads CASSQDPTGRAYEQYF. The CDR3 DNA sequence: TGCGCCAGCAGCCAAGACCCGACAGGGCGAGCCTACGAGCAGTACTTC.

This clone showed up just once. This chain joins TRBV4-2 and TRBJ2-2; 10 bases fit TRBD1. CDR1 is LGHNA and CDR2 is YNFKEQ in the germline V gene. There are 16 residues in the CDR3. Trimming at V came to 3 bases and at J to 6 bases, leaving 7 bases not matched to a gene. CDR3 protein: CASSHGQGERAGELFF. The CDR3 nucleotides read TGTGCCAGCAGCCACGGACAGGGGGAACGCGCCGGGGAGCTGTTTTTT.

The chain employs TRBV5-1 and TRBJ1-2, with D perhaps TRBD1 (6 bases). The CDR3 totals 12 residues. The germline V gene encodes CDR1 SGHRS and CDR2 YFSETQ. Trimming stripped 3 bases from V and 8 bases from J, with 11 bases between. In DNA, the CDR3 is TGCGCCAGCAGCTGGAGGGGGGACGGCTACACCTTC. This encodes CASSWRGDGYTF. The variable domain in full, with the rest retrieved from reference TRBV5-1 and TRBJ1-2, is KAGVTQTPRYLIKTRGQQVTLSCSPISGHRSVSWYQQTPGQGLQFLFEYFSETQRNKGNFPGRFSGRQFSNSRSEMNVSTLELGDSALYLCASSWRGDGYTFGSGTRLTVV.

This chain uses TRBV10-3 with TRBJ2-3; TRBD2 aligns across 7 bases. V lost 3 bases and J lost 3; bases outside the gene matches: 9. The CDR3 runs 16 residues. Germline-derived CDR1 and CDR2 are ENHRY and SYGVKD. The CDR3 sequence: CAISEGWEGGTDTQYF. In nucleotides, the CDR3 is TGTGCCATCAGTGAAGGGTGGGAGGGAGGAACAGATACGCAGTATTTT.

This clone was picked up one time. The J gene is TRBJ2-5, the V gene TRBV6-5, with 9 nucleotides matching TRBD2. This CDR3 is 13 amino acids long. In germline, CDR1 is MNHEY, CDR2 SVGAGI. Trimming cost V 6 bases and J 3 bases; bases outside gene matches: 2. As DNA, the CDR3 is TGTGCCAGCAGGTCTAGCGGGGAAGAGACCCAGTACTTC. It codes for CASRSSGEETQYF.

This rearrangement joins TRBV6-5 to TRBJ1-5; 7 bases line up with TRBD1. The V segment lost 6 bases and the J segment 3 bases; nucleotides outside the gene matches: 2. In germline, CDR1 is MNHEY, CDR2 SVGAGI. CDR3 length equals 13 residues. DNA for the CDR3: TGTGCCAGCAGGGGACAGCTCAATCAGCCCCAGCATTTT. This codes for CASRGQLNQPQHF.

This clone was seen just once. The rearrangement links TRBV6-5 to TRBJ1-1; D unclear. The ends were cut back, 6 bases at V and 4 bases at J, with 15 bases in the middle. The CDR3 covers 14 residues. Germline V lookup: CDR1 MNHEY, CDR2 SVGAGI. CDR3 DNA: TGTGCCAGCAGGAAGACCCGGAGCGGCACTGAAGCTTTCTTT. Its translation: CASRKTRSGTEAFF.

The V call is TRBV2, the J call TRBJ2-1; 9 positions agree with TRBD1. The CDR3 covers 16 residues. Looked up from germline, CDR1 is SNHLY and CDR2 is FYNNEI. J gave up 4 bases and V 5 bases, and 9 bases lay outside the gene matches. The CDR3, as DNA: TGTGCCAGCAGTAGCCCCCGGGACAGGGTATACAATGAGCAGTTCTTC. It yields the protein CASSSPRDRVYNEQFF.

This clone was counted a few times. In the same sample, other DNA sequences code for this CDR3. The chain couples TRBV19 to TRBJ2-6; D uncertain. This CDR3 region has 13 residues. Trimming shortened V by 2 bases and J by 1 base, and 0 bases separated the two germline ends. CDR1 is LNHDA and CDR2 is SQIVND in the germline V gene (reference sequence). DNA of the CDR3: TGTGCCAGTAGTATATCTGGGGCCAACGTCCTGACTTTC. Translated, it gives CASSISGANVLTF.

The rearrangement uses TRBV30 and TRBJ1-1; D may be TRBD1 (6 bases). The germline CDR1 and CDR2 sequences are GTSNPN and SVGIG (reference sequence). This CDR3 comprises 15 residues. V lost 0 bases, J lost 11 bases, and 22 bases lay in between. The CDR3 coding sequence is TGTGCCTGGAGTGTACCCGGGACGACGGGGCAGGGGGCTTTCTTT. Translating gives CAWSVPGTTGQGAFF.

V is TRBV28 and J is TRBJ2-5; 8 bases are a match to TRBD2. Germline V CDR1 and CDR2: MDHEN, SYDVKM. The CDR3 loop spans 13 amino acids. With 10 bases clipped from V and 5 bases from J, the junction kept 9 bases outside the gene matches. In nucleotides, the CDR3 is TGTGCCACCGAGCGGGAGTGGGGGGAGACCCAGTACTTC. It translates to CATEREWGETQYF.

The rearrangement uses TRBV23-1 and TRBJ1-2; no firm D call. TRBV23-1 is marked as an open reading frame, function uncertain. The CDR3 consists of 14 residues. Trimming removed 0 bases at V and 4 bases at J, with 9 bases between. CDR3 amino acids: CASSQSLRFYGYTF. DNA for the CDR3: TGCGCCAGCAGTCAATCGCTCAGATTCTATGGCTACACCTTC.

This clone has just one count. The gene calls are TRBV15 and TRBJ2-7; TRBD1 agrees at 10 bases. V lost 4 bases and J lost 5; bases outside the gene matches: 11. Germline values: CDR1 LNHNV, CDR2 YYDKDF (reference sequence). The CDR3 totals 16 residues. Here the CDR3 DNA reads TGTGCCACCAGCACAGGACTAACCGGGACAGGGGACGAGCAGTACTTC. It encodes CATSTGLTGTGDEQYF.

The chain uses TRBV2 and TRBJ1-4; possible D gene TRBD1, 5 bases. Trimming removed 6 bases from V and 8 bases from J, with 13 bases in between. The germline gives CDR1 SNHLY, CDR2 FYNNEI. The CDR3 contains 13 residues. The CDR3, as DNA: TGTGCCAGCAGGGGGCGCTCGGGGGAAAAACTGTTTTTT. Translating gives CASRGRSGEKLFF.

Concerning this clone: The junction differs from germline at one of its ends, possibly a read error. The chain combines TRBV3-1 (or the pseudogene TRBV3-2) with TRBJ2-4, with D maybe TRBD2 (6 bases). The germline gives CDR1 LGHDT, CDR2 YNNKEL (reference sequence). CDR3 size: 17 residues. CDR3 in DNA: TGTGCCAGCAGCCAAGGCCTGGGGCGGGATCTGGGTACGTCGGGGTTCTTC. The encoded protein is CASSQGLGRDLGTSGFF.

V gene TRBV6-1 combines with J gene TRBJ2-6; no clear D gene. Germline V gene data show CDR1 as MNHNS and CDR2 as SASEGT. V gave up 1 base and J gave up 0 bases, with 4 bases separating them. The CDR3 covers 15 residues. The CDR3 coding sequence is TGTGCCAGCAGTGAAGGCTTCTCTGGGGCCAACGTCCTGACTTTC. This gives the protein CASSEGFSGANVLTF.

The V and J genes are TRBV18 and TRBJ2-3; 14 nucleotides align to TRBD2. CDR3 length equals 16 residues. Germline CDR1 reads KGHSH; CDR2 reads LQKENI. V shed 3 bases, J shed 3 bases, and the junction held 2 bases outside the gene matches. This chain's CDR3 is CASSPGTSGRTDTQYF. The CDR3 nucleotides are TGTGCCAGCTCACCGGGGACTAGCGGGAGAACAGATACGCAGTATTTT.

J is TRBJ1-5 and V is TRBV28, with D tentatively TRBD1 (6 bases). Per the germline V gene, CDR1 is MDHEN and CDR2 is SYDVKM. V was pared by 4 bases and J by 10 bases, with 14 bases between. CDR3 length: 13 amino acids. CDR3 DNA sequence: TGTGCCAGCAGTTCTGGGGGCCCACCCCCCCAGCATTTT. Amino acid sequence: CASSSGGPPPQHF.

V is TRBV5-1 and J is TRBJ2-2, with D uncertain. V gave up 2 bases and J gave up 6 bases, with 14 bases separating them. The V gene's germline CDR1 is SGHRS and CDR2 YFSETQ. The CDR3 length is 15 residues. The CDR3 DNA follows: TGCGCCAGCAGCTTCACGGTAGGGATTCCCGGGGAGCTGTTTTTT. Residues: CASSFTVGIPGELFF. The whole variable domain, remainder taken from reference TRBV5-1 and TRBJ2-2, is KAGVTQTPRYLIKTRGQQVTLSCSPISGHRSVSWYQQTPGQGLQFLFEYFSETQRNKGNFPGRFSGRQFSNSRSEMNVSTLELGDSALYLCASSFTVGIPGELFFGEGSRLTVL.

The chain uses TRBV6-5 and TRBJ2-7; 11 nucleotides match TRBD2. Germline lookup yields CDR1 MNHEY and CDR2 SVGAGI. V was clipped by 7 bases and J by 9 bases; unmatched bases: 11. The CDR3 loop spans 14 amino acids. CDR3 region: CASNLAGGRPLQYF. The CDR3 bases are TGTGCCAGCAATTTAGCGGGAGGGAGGCCTTTGCAGTACTTC.

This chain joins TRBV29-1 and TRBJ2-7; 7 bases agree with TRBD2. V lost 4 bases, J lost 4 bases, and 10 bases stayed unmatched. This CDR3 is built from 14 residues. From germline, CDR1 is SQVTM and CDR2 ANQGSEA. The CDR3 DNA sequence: TGCAGCGTTGTATTGGCTAGCGGATTATACGAGCAGTACTTC. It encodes CSVVLASGLYEQYF.